Reported below is one TCR beta chain. This record belongs to a study of blood T cell repertoires in COVID-19. Study details: Specimens from acute and convalescent COVID-19 originated in the United States, Italy and Spain. T cells, B-cell-depleted T cells, or PBMCs supplied cDNA or gDNA.

This table comes from immunoSEQ multiplex PCR, and its TCRdb copy is limited to in-frame clones, with some not included. Among some 210,000 clones listed, 80% to 95% were seen once. The sequenced material came from peripheral blood. The TCR originated in a man in his sixties with COVID-19, enrolled during active disease.

CDR3 loop: CASSSLRGIGRTDTQYF. DNA for the CDR3: TGTGCCAGTAGTTCCTTAAGGGGAATAGGGCGCACAGATACGCAGTATTTT. The rearrangement uses TRBV19 and TRBJ2-3; D possibly corresponds to TRBD1 (5 bases). The germline gives CDR1 LNHDA, CDR2 SQIVND (reference sequence). The CDR3 runs to 17 residues. Between the trimmed V and J ends, which lost 5 bases and 1 base, there was a span of 19 bases.